This is a list of T cell receptor beta chains from one sample in a study of blood T cell repertoires in COVID-19. Assay used: immunoSEQ multiplex PCR; TCRdb lists only in-frame clones, some missing. The sample lists about 120,000 clones, 70% to 90% occurring once. Material: peripheral blood. The receptors were gathered from a man in his thirties or forties with acute or convalescent COVID-19. The CDR3 runs from the conserved cysteine through the conserved F or W. Each record gives: CDR3 protein, CDR3 DNA, J gene, V gene, D gene, clone size. The D gene is left open where the match is weak. Where a row states a size, it is once, few, many or the class of an expanded clone; other rows omit it.

CASNGQLTQTQYF	TGTGCCAGCAATGGACAGTTAACGCAGACCCAGTACTTC	TRBJ2-5	TRBV2	-	-
CASSTWDRNTGELFF	TGTGCCAGCAGCACCTGGGACAGAAACACCGGGGAGCTGTTTTTT	TRBJ2-2	TRBV5-4	TRBD1	-
CASSEQGGYQPQHF	TGTGCCAGTAGTGAACAGGGTGGCTATCAGCCCCAGCATTTT	TRBJ1-5	TRBV19	-	once
CASSLGARGDEKLFF	TGTGCCAGCAGCTTAGGGGCTAGGGGTGACGAAAAACTGTTTTTT	TRBJ1-4	TRBV11-2	-	-
CASSEVATRVGSYEQYF	TGTGCCAGCAGTGAAGTAGCAACGAGGGTCGGCTCCTACGAGCAGTACTTC	TRBJ2-7	TRBV6-1	-	-
CASSSPSGGNEKLFF	TGTGCCAGCAGTTCCCCATCAGGGGGCAATGAAAAACTGTTTTTT	TRBJ1-4	TRBV6-5	TRBD1	-
CAWTRQGATGELFF	TGTGCCTGGACTAGACAGGGGGCCACCGGGGAGCTGTTTTTT	TRBJ2-2	TRBV30	TRBD1	-
CASSSYMTGELFF	TGTGCCAGCAGCTCCTATATGACCGGGGAGCTGTTTTTT	TRBJ2-2	TRBV28	-	-
CATEDRWPASGYTF	TGTGCCACGGAGGATCGGTGGCCTGCTTCGGGCTACACCTTC	TRBJ1-2	TRBV2	-	-
CASSQLSGEGYGYTF	TGTGCCAGCAGCCAACTTTCAGGGGAAGGTTATGGCTACACCTTC	TRBJ1-2	TRBV3-1/TRBV3-2	-	-
CASSIDQRGGELFF	TGTGCCAGTAGTATTGACCAGCGAGGCGGGGAGCTGTTTTTT	TRBJ2-2	TRBV19	-	-
CATSRDPTAADTQYF	TGTGCCACCAGCAGAGATCCAACAGCCGCAGATACGCAGTATTTT	TRBJ2-3	TRBV15	-	once
CASSPTQGSRSGNTIYF	TGCGCCAGCAGCCCCACGCAGGGGTCCCGCTCTGGAAACACCATATATTTT	TRBJ1-3	TRBV4-1	-	once
CASSPFGGGTGGSSQYF	TGTGCCAGCAGCCCGTTTGGCGGGGGGACCGGTGGCTCGTCCCAGTACTTC	TRBJ2-5	TRBV3-1/TRBV3-2	TRBD2	once
CASRADRGAGNTIYF	TGCGCCAGCAGGGCCGACAGGGGAGCGGGAAACACCATATATTTT	TRBJ1-3	TRBV5-1	TRBD1	-
CTSSQLSPGLAGGQETQYF	TGCACCAGCAGCCAACTCTCGCCGGGACTAGCGGGGGGCCAAGAGACCCAGTACTTC	TRBJ2-5	TRBV1	-	once
CASSQGLVAYNEQFF	TGTGCCAGCAGCCAGGGACTAGTTGCCTACAATGAGCAGTTCTTC	TRBJ2-1	TRBV3-1/TRBV3-2	TRBD2	once
CASSSRNEQFF	TGTGCCAGCAGCTCCAGAAATGAGCAGTTCTTC	TRBJ2-1	TRBV7-6	-	once
CASSYRGHRETQYF	TGTGCCAGCAGTTACAGGGGACATCGGGAGACCCAGTACTTC	TRBJ2-5	TRBV6-2/TRBV6-3	-	-
CASRTPGTVGDTIYF	TGTGCCAGTAGGACCCCCGGGACAGTCGGGGACACCATATATTTT	TRBJ1-3	TRBV19	TRBD1	few
CASSLAHLRGDNEQFF	TGTGCCAGCAGCTTAGCGCATTTGCGGGGGGACAATGAGCAGTTCTTC	TRBJ2-1	TRBV11-1	TRBD2	-
CAWARTGDTGNTIYF	TGTGCCTGGGCCCGGACAGGGGATACTGGAAACACCATATATTTT	TRBJ1-3	TRBV30	TRBD1	-
CASSKQQGAAKNIQYF	TGTGCCAGTAGTAAACAACAGGGGGCGGCCAAAAACATTCAGTACTTC	TRBJ2-4	TRBV19	TRBD1	-
CASSVKPSREKLFF	TGCGCCAGCAGTGTCAAACCGTCACGGGAAAAACTGTTTTTT	TRBJ1-4	TRBV10-2	-	-
CASSQTLHSLAGLGEQYF	TGTGCCAGCAGTCAGACCCTACATTCGCTAGCGGGCCTGGGTGAGCAGTACTTC	TRBJ2-7	TRBV6-6	TRBD2	-
CASSPLAGTTPYEQYF	TGTGCCAGCAGCCCGCTAGCGGGGACCACCCCCTACGAGCAGTACTTC	TRBJ2-7	TRBV14	TRBD2	-
CASSLDRANTGELFF	TGTGCCAGCAGCTTGGACAGGGCAAACACCGGGGAGCTGTTTTTT	TRBJ2-2	TRBV7-6	TRBD1	-
CAISEGQGDSPLHF	TGTGCCATCAGTGAAGGGCAGGGGGATTCACCCCTCCACTTT	TRBJ1-6	TRBV10-3	TRBD1	-
CASSFQGAVGYTF	TGTGCCAGCAGCTTCCAGGGGGCAGTGGGCTACACCTTC	TRBJ1-2	TRBV28	TRBD1	-
CASSLVSGGFSNQPQHF	TGTGCCAGCAGCTTAGTGTCAGGGGGGTTTAGCAATCAGCCCCAGCATTTT	TRBJ1-5	TRBV7-9	TRBD1	-
CASSPYGSQGSYNEQFF	TGTGCCAGCAGTCCCTATGGGTCACAGGGGAGCTACAATGAGCAGTTCTTC	TRBJ2-1	TRBV27	TRBD1	-
CASSLRGSFVAANTGELFF	TGTGCCAGTAGTCTCCGCGGGTCGTTTGTGGCAGCAAACACCGGGGAGCTGTTTTTT	TRBJ2-2	TRBV19	-	-
CASSTQSDSHEQYF	TGTGCCAGTAGTACTCAGTCGGACAGCCACGAGCAGTACTTC	TRBJ2-7	TRBV19	-	-
CASSETGAKNIQYF	TGCGCCAGCAGTGAGACAGGGGCCAAAAACATTCAGTACTTC	TRBJ2-4	TRBV10-1	-	-